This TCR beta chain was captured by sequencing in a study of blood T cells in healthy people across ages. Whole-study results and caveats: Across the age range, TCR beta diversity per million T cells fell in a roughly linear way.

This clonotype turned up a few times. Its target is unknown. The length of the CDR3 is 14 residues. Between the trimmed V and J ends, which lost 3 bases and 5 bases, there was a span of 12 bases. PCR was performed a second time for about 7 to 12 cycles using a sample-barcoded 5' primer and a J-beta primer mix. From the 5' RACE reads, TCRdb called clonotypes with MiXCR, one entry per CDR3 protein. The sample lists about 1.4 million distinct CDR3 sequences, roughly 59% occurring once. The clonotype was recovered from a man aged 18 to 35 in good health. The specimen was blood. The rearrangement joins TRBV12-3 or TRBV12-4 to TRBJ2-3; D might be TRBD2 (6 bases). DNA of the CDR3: TGTGCCAGCAGTTTTAGAGGCGGGAAAGATACGCAGTATTTT. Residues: CASSFRGGKDTQYF.